This TCR beta chain was recovered during a study of blood T cell repertoires in COVID-19. This clone was detected once. Recruits, aged roughly 18 to 95 years, lived in around 24 US areas. The CDR3 extends over 12 amino acids. CDR1 MDHEN and CDR2 SYDVKM come from the germline V gene. V dropped 3 bases and J dropped 13 bases, with 12 bases sitting between them. In the original analysis: Amplification from reference gene primers served as the basis for estimated nucleated cell counts. The data were produced by immunoSEQ multiplex PCR, yet TCRdb's version contains in-frame clones alone and is incomplete. V and J calls and clone size are copied from that table; D and trimming were computed from the DNA. The sample has a few hundred thousand clones; 88% are singletons.

The V call is TRBV28, the J call TRBJ2-2; no reliable D call. The sample was PBMCs or T cells enriched from blood (not recorded which). The source is a young man who had recovered from COVID-19. The CDR3 here is CASSFPSAGLFF. CDR3 sequence (DNA): TGTGCCAGCAGTTTTCCGTCCGCAGGGCTGTTTTTT.